The following is a T cell receptor (beta chain) sequence with its context. No cognate antigen has been identified for it. The input lacks base qualities; no much larger clone sits a single base away. The data were obtained in a study of control samples from healthy donors and cancer patients (dated by TCRdb to 2020 to 2021). Libraries were built with the immunoSEQ multiplex PCR assay. The source is immuneACCESS, and TCRdb retained only in-frame sequences with V and J called. Part of the clones is not carried over; for the studies checked, unresolved V genes explain less than half of this, and the remainder is unexplained. For this sample the table gives around 130,000 clones, of which nearly 90% were detected only once. Together, the top ten hold 6.5% to 9.5% of the sample. Via the germline V gene (reference sequence), CDR1 is MNHEY and CDR2 SMNVEV. Unmatched junction bases come to 9, with V trimmed by 8 bases and J by 4 bases. There are 17 amino acids in the CDR3, from cysteine to phenylalanine inclusive. Just CDR3 DNA is preserved here, 51 bases in frame from base 1.

Sequencing was carried out using PBMCs. This receptor was taken from a man aged 45-65 years with head and neck cancer. Rearrangement joined TRBV27 to TRBJ2-2; 14 bases in the junction line up with TRBD2. The nucleotide sequence reads as follows: TGTGCCAGCCTTCCCCGTGGACTAGCGGGAGGCACCGGGGAGCTGTTTTTT. Its translation reads: CASLPRGLAGGTGELFF.